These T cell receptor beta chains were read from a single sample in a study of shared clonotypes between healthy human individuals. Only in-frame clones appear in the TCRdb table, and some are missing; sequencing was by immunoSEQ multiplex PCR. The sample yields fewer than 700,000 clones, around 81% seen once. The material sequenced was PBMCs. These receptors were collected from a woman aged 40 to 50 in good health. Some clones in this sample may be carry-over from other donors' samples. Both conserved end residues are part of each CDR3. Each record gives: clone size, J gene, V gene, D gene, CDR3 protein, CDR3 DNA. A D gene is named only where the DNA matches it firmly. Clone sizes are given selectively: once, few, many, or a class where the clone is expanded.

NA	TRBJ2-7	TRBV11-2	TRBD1	CASSLGRTGSSYEQYF	TGTGCCAGCAGCTTAGGGAGGACAGGAAGCTCCTACGAGCAGTACTTC
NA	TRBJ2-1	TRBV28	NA	CASSSPGEYNEQFF	TGTGCCAGCAGTTCCCCCGGGGAATACAATGAGCAGTTCTTC
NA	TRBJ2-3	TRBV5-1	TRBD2	CASSLERGGRPGTQYF	TGCGCCAGCAGCTTGGAGAGGGGCGGGAGGCCAGGTACGCAGTATTTT
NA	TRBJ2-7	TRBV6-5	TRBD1	CASSSPLTRTGGF	TGTGCCAGCAGTTCTCCCCTCACTAGGACAGGGGGATTC
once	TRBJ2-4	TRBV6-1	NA	CASSQGLAKNIQYF	TGTGCCAGCAGTCAAGGACTAGCCAAAAACATTCAGTACTTC
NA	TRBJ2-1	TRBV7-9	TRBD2	CASSLSPAGGRNEQFF	TGTGCCAGCAGCTTGTCCCCAGCGGGAGGTCGAAATGAGCAGTTCTTC
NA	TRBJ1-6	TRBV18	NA	CASSPGPAKNSPLHF	TGTGCCAGCTCCCCCGGGCCAGCTAAAAATTCACCCCTCCACTTT
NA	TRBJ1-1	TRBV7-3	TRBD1	CASSSGTGANTEAFF	TGTGCCAGCAGCTCCGGGACAGGGGCCAACACTGAAGCTTTCTTT
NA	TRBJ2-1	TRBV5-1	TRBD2	CASSMGTSGDPTNEQFF	TGCGCCAGCAGCATGGGGACTAGCGGCGACCCTACCAATGAGCAGTTCTTC
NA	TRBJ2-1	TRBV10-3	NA	CAQGTPQDGHNEQFF	TGTGCCCAGGGGACTCCCCAAGACGGACACAATGAGCAGTTCTTC
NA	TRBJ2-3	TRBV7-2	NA	CASSADSTDTQYF	TGTGCCAGCAGCGCGGACAGCACAGATACGCAGTATTTT
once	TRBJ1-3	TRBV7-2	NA	CASSLVPSGAGNTIYF	TGTGCCAGCAGCTTAGTGCCAAGTGGGGCTGGAAACACCATATATTTT
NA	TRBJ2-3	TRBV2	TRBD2	CASRVGTSGSGTDTQYF	TGTGCCAGCAGGGTCGGGACTAGCGGGAGTGGCACAGATACGCAGTATTTT
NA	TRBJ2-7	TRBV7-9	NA	CASSLGTAWAEQYF	TGTGCCAGCAGCTTGGGGACGGCGTGGGCCGAGCAGTACTTC
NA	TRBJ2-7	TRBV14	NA	CASSQETTTGEQYF	TGTGCCAGCAGCCAAGAAACTACGACGGGCGAGCAGTACTTC
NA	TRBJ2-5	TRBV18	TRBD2	CASTSGSKETQYF	TGTGCCAGCACGAGCGGGAGTAAAGAGACCCAGTACTTC
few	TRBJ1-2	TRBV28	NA	CASSSYQGHYGYTF	TGTGCCAGCAGTTCCTACCAGGGACACTATGGCTACACCTTC
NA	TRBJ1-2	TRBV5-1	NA	CASSSSGHSNYGYTF	TGCGCCAGCAGCTCCTCGGGACACTCTAACTATGGCTACACCTTC
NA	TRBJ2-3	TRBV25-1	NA	CASSTGGTVTDTQYF	TGTGCCAGCAGTACGGGGGGGACAGTCACAGATACGCAGTATTTT
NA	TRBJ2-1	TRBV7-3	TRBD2	CASSNSGGEQFF	TGTGCCAGCAGCAACAGCGGGGGGGAGCAGTTCTTC
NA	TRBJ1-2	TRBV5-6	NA	CASSRWLKGRHGYTF	TGTGCCAGCAGCCGATGGTTAAAGGGGCGTCATGGCTACACCTTC
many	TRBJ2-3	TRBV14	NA	CASSTRTAWTDTQYF	TGTGCCAGCAGCACCAGGACAGCTTGGACAGATACGCAGTATTTT
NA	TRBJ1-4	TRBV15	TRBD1	CATSQGVGEKLFF	TGTGCCACCAGCCAGGGGGTCGGGGAAAAACTGTTTTTT
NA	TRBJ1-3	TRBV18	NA	CASSPTYRDGNTIYF	TGTGCCAGCTCACCAACCTACAGGGATGGAAACACCATATATTTT
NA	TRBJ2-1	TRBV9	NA	CASSSLGASYNEQFF	TGTGCCAGCAGCTCCCTGGGGGCCTCCTACAATGAGCAGTTCTTC
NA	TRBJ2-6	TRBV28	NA	CASSWDSGANVLTF	TGTGCCAGCAGTTGGGACTCTGGGGCCAACGTCCTGACTTTC
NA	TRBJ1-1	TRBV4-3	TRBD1	CASSQGGTGGEAFF	TGCGCCAGCAGCCAAGGTGGGACAGGGGGCGAAGCTTTCTTT
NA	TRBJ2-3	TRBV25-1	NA	CASSESGLGGDTQYF	TGTGCCAGCAGTGAATCCGGACTTGGCGGAGATACGCAGTATTTT
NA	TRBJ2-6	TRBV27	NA	CASSKPEGWGANVLTF	TGTGCCAGCAGTAAACCGGAGGGGTGGGGGGCCAACGTCCTGACTTTC
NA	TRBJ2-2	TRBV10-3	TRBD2	CAISNHGGGRGTGELFF	TGTGCCATCAGTAACCACGGGGGCGGGAGGGGCACCGGGGAGCTGTTTTTT